This note documents a single TCR beta chain sequence. Only in-frame clones appear in the TCRdb table, and some are missing; sequencing was by immunoSEQ multiplex PCR. This table has about 160,000 clones, approximately 96% appearing once. The sample comes from a study of control samples from healthy donors and cancer patients. V lost 5 bases to trimming and J lost 0 bases, with 8 bases between them. Germline V gene lookup returns CDR1 MNHEY and CDR2 SVGEGT. The CDR3 runs to 13 residues. The chain uses TRBV6-2 or TRBV6-3 and TRBJ2-7; maybe TRBD1 (6 bases). The source of this sequence is a woman in her 30s in good health. The sample taken for sequencing was blood. The CDR3 DNA is TGTGCCAGCAGTCCGGACAGCTCCTACGAGCAGTACTTC. It is translated as CASSPDSSYEQYF.